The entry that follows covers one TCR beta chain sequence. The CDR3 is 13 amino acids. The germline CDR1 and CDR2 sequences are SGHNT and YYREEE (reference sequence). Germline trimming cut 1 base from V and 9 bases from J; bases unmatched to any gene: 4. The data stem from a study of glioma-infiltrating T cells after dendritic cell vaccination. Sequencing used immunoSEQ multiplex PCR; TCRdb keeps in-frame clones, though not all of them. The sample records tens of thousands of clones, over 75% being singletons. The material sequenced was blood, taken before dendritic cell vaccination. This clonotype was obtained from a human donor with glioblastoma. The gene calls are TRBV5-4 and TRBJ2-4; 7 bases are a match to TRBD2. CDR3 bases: TGTGCCAGCAGCTTGCAGACGGGGGGCATTCAGTACTTC. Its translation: CASSLQTGGIQYF.